These T cell receptor beta chains were read from a single sample in a study of T cells after yellow fever vaccination. MiXCR, run by TCRdb on the 5' RACE reads, gives a single entry per CDR3 protein. This repertoire shows hundreds of thousands of distinct CDR3 sequences, about 4% found once; its top ten account for about 22%. The input for sequencing was PBMCs, taken 5 days after the yellow fever booster vaccination. The receptors shown here come from a man between 18 and 35 years old who received the YFV17D yellow fever vaccine. Each CDR3 is given with its conserved first and last residue. The D gene is left open where the match is weak. Rows may omit the clone size; those that give it use once, few, many or a size class.

V	J	D	size	DNA	CDR3
TRBV28	TRBJ2-3	NA	NA	TGTGCCAGCAGTTTAGCGGGGGCTGGCTTGGATACGCAGTATTTT	CASSLAGAGLDTQYF
TRBV5-1	TRBJ2-3	NA	few	TGCGCCAGCAGCTCGCGGGACCACTTGCACTACATGATCACAGATACGCAGTATTTT	CASSSRDHLHYMITDTQYF
TRBV9	TRBJ1-2	NA	few	TGTGCCAGCAGTCTCGACCTCAGGGCCGGCTATGGCTACACCTTC	CASSLDLRAGYGYTF
TRBV4-3	TRBJ2-7	NA	NA	TGCGCCAGCAGCCAAGGAAGGGTCTACGAGCAGTACTTC	CASSQGRVYEQYF
TRBV3-1	TRBJ2-1	NA	NA	TGTGCCAGCAGCCTCCGGGACGAGCAGTTCTTC	CASSLRDEQFF
TRBV18	TRBJ2-7	NA	NA	TGTGCCAGCTCACCATTGGGTGCCCACGAGCAGTACTTC	CASSPLGAHEQYF
TRBV5-1	TRBJ1-1	NA	NA	TGCGCCAGCAGCTTAAGGCAGAGACTCACTGAAGCTTTCTTT	CASSLRQRLTEAFF
TRBV3-1	TRBJ1-3	NA	few	TGTGCCAGCAGCCAAGGGTTTCGGGGATCTGGAAACACCATATATTTT	CASSQGFRGSGNTIYF
TRBV5-1	TRBJ1-1	NA	few	TGCGCCAGCAGCTCCTTCAATAGGGACACTGAAGCTTTCTTT	CASSSFNRDTEAFF
TRBV5-1	TRBJ2-3	TRBD2	NA	TGCGCCAGCAGCTTCTTGGGGACTAGCGGGGGGGTCACAGATACGCAGTATTTT	CASSFLGTSGGVTDTQYF
TRBV29-1	TRBJ2-5	NA	NA	TGCAGCGGTGTTACCGGGTTCGGGGAGACCCAGTACTTC	CSGVTGFGETQYF
TRBV7-3	TRBJ2-3	TRBD2	NA	TGTGCCAGCAGCTCCGAACTAGCGGGGGTATCGGTGAGCACGCAGTATTTT	CASSSELAGVSVSTQYF
TRBV9	TRBJ2-5	NA	few	TGTGCCAGCAGCCATAATCAAGAGACCCAGTACTTC	CASSHNQETQYF
TRBV4-1	TRBJ2-6	NA	NA	TGCGCCAGCAGCCAAGACCCTCACAGCGCCTGGTCTGGGGCCAACGTCCTGACTTTC	CASSQDPHSAWSGANVLTF
TRBV5-1	TRBJ1-1	NA	NA	TGCGCCAGCAGCATCGGGACACCCATGAACACTGAAGCTTTCTTT	CASSIGTPMNTEAFF
TRBV6-2/TRBV6-3	TRBJ1-1	NA	few	TGTGCCACAAGGGACGAGCCCAACACTGAAGCTTTCTTT	CATRDEPNTEAFF
TRBV4-3	TRBJ2-7	NA	many	TGCGCCAGCAGCGCCCAAACTAGCTTCGAGCAGTACTTC	CASSAQTSFEQYF
TRBV14	TRBJ1-3	NA	few	TGTGCCAGCAGCCAAGGGCTACCCCAGGCCTCTGGAAACACCATATATTTT	CASSQGLPQASGNTIYF
TRBV20-1	TRBJ1-1	NA	NA	TGCAGTGCTAGGAGCCCCAGGGACCGCACTGAAGCTTTCTTT	CSARSPRDRTEAFF